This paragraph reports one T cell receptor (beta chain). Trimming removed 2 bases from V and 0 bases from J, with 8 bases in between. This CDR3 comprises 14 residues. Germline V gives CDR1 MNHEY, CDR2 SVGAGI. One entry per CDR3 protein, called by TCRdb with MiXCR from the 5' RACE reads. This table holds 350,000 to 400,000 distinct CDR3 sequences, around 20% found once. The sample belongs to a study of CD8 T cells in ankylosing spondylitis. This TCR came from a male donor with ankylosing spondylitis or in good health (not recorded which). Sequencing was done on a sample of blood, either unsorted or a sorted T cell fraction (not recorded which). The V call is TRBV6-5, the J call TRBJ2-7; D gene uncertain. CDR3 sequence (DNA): TGTGCCAGCAGTTACACCGGTATCTCCTACGAGCAGTACTTC. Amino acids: CASSYTGISYEQYF.